These 4 T cell receptor beta chains share one sample of origin, sequenced in a study of T cells in Graves' hyperthyroidism and ophthalmopathy (dated by TCRdb to between 2018 and 2020). The library came from multiplex PCR. The sequencing machine was an Illumina HiSeq 2000. TCR beta CDR3 regions were amplified from RNA transcripts. The first round of RT-PCR for the TCR CDR3 was performed with the HTBI primer set and the Qiagen OneStep RT-PCR kit. TCRdb reanalyzed the raw reads on its own, using fastp at Q25 for trimming and MiXCR for clone calling, and kept in-frame beta chains. Here each entry gathers all rows of one CDR3 protein and keeps the most common genes and DNA. Within this sample are a few hundred thousand distinct CDR3 sequences, with approximately 20% of them counted one time only. The top ten clones comprise around 4% of the sample. The sample comprised blood. All receptors come from a woman aged 18-30 years with Graves' hyperthyroidism.

The J gene is TRBJ1-3, the V gene TRBV7-2; D possibly corresponds to TRBD1 (5 bases). The V gene lost 5 bases and the J gene lost 4 bases, with 15 bases spanning the gap. CDR3 length: 15 residues. Germline V CDR1 and CDR2: SGHTA, FQGNSA. The CDR3: CASSTRQLSGNTIYF. The CDR3, as DNA: TGTGCCAGCAGCACCCGACAGCTCTCCGGAAACACCATATATTTT. Based on the CDR3 plus reference TRBV7-2 and TRBJ1-3, the full variable domain is GAGVSQSPSNKVTEKGKDVELRCDPISGHTALYWYRQSLGQGLEFLIYFQGNSAPDKSGLPSDRFSAERTGGSVSTLTIQRTQQEDSAVYLCASSTRQLSGNTIYFGEGSWLTVV.

This clonotype has ten or more counts. This chain links TRBV12-3 or TRBV12-4 with TRBJ1-1, with D tentatively TRBD1 (6 bases). V was cut by 6 bases and J by 4 bases, with 15 bases left in between. The length of the CDR3 is 14 residues. The CDR3 is CASSSRGFGTEAFF. The CDR3 DNA reads as TGTGCCAGCAGCTCCAGGGGATTCGGCACTGAAGCTTTCTTT.

The chain employs TRBV12-3 or TRBV12-4 and TRBJ2-7; weak D call: TRBD2 (5 bases). Between the trimmed V and J ends, which lost 4 bases and 4 bases, there was a span of 14 bases. This CDR3 comprises 14 residues. CDR3 protein: CASSYRAGLYEQYF. In DNA, the CDR3 is TGTGCCAGCAGTTACCGGGCAGGACTGTACGAGCAGTACTTC.

The chain employs TRBV2 and TRBJ1-1; 7 bases align to TRBD1. Trimming cost V 4 bases and J 4 bases; bases outside gene matches: 6. CDR3 length equals 14 residues. Germline values: CDR1 SNHLY, CDR2 FYNNEI. The CDR3 region is CASSGHRGGTEAFF. The CDR3 DNA reads as TGTGCCAGCAGTGGACACAGGGGCGGCACTGAAGCTTTCTTT. Full variable domain (missing parts from reference TRBV2 and TRBJ1-1): EPEVTQTPSHQVTQMGQEVILRCVPISNHLYFYWYRQILGQKVEFLVSFYNNEISEKSEIFDDQFSVERPDGSNFTLKIRSTKLEDSAMYFCASSGHRGGTEAFFGQGTRLTVV.